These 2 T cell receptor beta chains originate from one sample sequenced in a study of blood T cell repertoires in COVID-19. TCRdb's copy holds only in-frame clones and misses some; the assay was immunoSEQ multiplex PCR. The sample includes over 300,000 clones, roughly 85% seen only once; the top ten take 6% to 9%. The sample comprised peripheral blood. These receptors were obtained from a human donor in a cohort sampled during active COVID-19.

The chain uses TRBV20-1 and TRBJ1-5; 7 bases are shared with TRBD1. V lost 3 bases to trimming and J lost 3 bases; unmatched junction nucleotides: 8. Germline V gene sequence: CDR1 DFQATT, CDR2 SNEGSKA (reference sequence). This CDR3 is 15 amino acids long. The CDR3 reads CSASYRGMINQPQHF. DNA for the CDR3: TGCAGTGCTAGTTACAGGGGAATGATCAATCAGCCCCAGCATTTT.

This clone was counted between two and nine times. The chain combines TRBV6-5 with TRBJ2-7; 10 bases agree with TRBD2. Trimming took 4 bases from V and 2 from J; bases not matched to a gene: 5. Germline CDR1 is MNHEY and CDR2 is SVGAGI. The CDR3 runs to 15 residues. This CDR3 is CASSLYSGGPYEQYF. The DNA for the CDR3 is TGTGCCAGCAGTTTATATAGCGGGGGGCCCTACGAGCAGTACTTC.